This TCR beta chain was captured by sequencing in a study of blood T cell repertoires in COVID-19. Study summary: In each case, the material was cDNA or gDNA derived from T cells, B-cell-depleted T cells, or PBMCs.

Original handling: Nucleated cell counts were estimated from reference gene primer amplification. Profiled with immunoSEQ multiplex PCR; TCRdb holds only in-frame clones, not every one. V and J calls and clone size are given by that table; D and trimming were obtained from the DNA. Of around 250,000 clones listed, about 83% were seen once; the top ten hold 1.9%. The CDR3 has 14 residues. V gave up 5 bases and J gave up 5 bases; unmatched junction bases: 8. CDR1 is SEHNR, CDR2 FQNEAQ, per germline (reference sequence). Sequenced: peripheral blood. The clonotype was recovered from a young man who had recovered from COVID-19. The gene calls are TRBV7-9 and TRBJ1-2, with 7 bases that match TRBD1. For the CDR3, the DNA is TGTGCCAGCAGCGACGACAGGGATTTTTATGGCTACACCTTC. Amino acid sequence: CASSDDRDFYGYTF.